This note documents a single TCR beta chain sequence. Its cognate antigen has yet to be identified. It has no much larger one-base neighbor in the sample; base qualities were not kept. The intended sense of this specimen's time point label: baseline before first vaccination. Vaccinee samples were obtained from the UK trials COV001 and COV002, which included a single-blind randomized controlled phase 2/3 trial of AZD1222 (ChAdOx1 nCoV-19) in healthy adults. For TCRbeta chain sequencing, PBMC samples were collected from trial participants at day 0 and at day 28 after the second dose. The CDR3 regions of human TCRbeta chains were analyzed by immunosequencing. The study's processing was this. TCRs in the repertoires were compared against a reference library of SARS-CoV-2-specific TCRs that had been generated with the MIRA antigen-specificity platform. Breadth meant the fraction of unique TCRs that were SARS-CoV-2-associated, whereas depth meant the fraction of total T cells that were SARS-CoV-2-associated. Using the MIRA data, each spike-specific TCR was assigned both to the spike region to which the TCR was reactive and to a CD4 or CD8 class. Log10-transformed breadth and depth values were compared by one-way ANOVA with Sidak's multiple comparisons tests. TCRdb provides this immuneACCESS table in a form limited to in-frame rearrangements. Some clones are lacking; in checked studies, under half of them reflect an unresolved V gene, and why the rest are absent is not known. The DNA was the basis for D and trimming; V, J and clone size are from that table. The sample table holds approximately 120,000 clones, of which 70% to 90% were seen once. The leading ten clones occupy under 20% of the sample.

This specimen belongs to a study of T cell responses to AZD1222 COVID-19 vaccine (dated by TCRdb to the early 2020s). About the investigation overall: AZD1222 recipients given second doses at about 4 weeks or at about 12 weeks were pooled, since spike-specific TCR depth and breadth were not found to differ between the two schedules. TCR sequencing was performed for 230 to 250 trial participants, of whom roughly 200 were given two doses of AZD1222 and around 26 were given two doses of MenACWY control vaccine. Trial participants were enrolled into age subgroups of 18-55, 56-69 and 70-plus years, which contained about 150, 28 and 57 TCR-sequenced participants, respectively.

Including cysteine and phenylalanine, the CDR3 has 16 amino acids. Just the 48-base CDR3 DNA is kept, in frame starting at base 1. The V and J ends are trimmed by 5 bases and 4 bases, leaving 20 bases between them. Reading the germline V gene (reference sequence) gives CDR1 PRHDT and CDR2 FYEKMQ. Here is what the overall study found, with its caveats: Vaccine-associated CD4 TCRs spanned the whole spike protein, with dominant responses in regions 160-218 and 743-854. Only a handful of AZD1222 recipients were SARS-CoV-2 seropositive at baseline, limiting conclusions about previously exposed vaccinees. Because no samples from the day 14 peak response were available, repertoires could be characterized only after the peak T cell response. The 56-69-year group was small, and its depth increase did not reach significance, likely because of low power. Participants were mostly white British, with more females than males. The authors suggested clonal diversity may have been underestimated. After two AZD1222 doses, spike-specific TCR breadth and depth were significantly higher than at day 0 and than in MenACWY recipients. Reportedly, close to half of the unique spike-specific TCRs recognized epitopes lying outside the regions that are mutated in the B.1.351 and B.1.1.7 variants.

The origin of this receptor is an adult in good health. This material consisted of peripheral blood, taken on day 0 of AZD1222 vaccination. The rearranged segments are TRBV13 and TRBJ1-2; the D segment could be TRBD1, given 5 matching bases. At the DNA level, the sequence is TGTGCCAGCAGCCTATGGGTGGGGGGGTCATTCTATGGCTACACCTTC. The translation is CASSLWVGGSFYGYTF.